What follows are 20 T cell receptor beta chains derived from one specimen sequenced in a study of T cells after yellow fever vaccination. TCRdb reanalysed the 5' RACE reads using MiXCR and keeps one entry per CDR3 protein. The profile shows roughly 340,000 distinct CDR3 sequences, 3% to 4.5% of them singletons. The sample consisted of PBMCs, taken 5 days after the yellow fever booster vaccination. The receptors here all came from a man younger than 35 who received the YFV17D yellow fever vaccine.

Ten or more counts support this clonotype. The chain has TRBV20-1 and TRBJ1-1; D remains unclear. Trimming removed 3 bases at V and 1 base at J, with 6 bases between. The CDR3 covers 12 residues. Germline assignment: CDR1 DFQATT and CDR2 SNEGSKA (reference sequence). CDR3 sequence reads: CSARVRNTEAFF. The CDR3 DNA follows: TGCAGTGCTAGGGTACGGAACACTGAAGCTTTCTTT.

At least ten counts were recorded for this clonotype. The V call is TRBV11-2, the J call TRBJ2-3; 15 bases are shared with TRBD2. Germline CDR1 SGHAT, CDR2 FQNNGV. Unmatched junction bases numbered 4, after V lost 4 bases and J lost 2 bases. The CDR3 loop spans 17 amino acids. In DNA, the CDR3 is TGTGCCAGCAGCTCCGGGACTAGCGGGGGGTACACAGATACGCAGTATTTT. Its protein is CASSSGTSGGYTDTQYF.

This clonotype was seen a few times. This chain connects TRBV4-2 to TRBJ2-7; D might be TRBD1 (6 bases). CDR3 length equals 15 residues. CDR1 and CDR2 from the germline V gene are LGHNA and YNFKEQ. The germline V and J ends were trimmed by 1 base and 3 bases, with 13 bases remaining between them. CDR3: CASSQGQERSYEQYF. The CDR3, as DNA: TGTGCCAGCAGCCAAGGACAGGAGCGCAGCTACGAGCAGTACTTC.

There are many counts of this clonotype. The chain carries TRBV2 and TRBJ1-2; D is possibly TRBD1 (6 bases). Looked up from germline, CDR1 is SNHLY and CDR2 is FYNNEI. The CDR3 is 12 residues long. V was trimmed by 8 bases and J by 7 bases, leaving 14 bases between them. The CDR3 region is CASAKGGAGYTF. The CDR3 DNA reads TGTGCCAGCGCAAAAGGGGGGGCTGGCTACACCTTC.

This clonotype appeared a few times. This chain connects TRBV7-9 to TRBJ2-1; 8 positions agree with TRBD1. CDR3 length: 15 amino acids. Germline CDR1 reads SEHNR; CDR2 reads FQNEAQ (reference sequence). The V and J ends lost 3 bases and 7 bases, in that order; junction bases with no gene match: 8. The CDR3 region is CASSFLRQGHNEQFF. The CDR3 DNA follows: TGTGCCAGCAGCTTTTTGAGACAGGGGCATAATGAGCAGTTCTTC.

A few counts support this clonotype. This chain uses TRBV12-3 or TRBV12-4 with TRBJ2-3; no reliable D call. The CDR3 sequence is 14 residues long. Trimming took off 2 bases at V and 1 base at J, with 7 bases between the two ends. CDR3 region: CASSLNHGTDTQYF. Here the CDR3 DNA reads TGTGCCAGCAGTTTAAACCACGGCACAGATACGCAGTATTTT.

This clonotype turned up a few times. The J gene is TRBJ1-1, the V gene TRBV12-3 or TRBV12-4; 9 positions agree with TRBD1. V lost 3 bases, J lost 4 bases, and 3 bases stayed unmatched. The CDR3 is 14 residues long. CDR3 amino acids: CASSFTTGGTEAFF. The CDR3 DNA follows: TGTGCCAGCAGTTTTACGACAGGGGGCACTGAAGCTTTCTTT.

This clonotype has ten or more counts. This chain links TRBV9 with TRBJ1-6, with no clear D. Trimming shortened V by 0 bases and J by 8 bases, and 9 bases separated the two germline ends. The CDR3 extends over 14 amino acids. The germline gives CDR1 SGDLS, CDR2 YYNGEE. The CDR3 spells CASSVDGRDSPLHF. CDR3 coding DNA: TGTGCCAGCAGCGTAGACGGCCGGGATTCACCCCTCCACTTT.

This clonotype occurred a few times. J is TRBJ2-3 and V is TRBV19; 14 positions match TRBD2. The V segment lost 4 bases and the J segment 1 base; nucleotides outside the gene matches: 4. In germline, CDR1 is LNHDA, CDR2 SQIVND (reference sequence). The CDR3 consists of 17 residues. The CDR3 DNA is TGTGCCAGTAGTAGACTAGCGGGGGGGCGAGGCACAGATACGCAGTATTTT. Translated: CASSRLAGGRGTDTQYF.

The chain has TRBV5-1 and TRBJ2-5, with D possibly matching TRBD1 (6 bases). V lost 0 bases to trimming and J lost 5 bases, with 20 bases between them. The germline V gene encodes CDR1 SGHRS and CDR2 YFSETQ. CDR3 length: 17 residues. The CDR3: CASSLAPPDRTFETQYF. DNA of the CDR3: TGCGCCAGCAGCTTGGCCCCACCGGACAGAACCTTTGAGACCCAGTACTTC.

The CDR3 here is CTSSPRQGKFQPQHF. CDR3 sequence (DNA): TGCACCAGCAGCCCACGACAGGGAAAGTTTCAGCCCCAGCATTTT. The chain recombines TRBV1 with TRBJ1-5; the table's TRBD1 call for D was not verified on the DNA. TRBV1 is marked as a pseudogene. The CDR3 is 15 amino acids.

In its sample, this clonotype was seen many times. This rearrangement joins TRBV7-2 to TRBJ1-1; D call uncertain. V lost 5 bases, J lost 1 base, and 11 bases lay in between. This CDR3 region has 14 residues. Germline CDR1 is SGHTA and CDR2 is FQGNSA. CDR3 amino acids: CASSPLQWNTEAFF. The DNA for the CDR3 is TGTGCCAGCAGCCCCCTACAATGGAACACTGAAGCTTTCTTT.

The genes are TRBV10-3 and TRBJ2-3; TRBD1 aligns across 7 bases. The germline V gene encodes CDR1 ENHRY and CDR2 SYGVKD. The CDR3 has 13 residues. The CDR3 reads CATSKGTADTQYF. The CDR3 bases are TGTGCAACCAGCAAAGGGACAGCAGATACGCAGTATTTT.

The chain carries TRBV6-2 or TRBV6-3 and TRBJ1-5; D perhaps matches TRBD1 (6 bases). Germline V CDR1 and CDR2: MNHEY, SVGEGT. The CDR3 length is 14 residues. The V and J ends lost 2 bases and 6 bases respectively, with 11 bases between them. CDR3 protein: CASSYGGGAQPQHF. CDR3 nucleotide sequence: TGTGCCAGCAGTTACGGCGGGGGGGCTCAGCCCCAGCATTTT.

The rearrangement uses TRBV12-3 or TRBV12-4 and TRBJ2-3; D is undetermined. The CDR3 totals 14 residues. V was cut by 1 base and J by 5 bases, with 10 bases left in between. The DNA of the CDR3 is TGTGCCAGCAGTTTAGGGACCCCGCAAGATACGCAGTATTTT. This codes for CASSLGTPQDTQYF.

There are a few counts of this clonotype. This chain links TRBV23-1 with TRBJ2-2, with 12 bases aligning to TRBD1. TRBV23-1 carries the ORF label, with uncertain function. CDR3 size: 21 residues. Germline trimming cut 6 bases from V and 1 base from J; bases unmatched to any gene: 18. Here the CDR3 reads CASSPAGDRGLLEENTGELFF. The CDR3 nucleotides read TGCGCCAGCAGCCCAGCCGGGGACAGGGGGCTACTGGAGGAGAACACCGGGGAGCTGTTTTTT.

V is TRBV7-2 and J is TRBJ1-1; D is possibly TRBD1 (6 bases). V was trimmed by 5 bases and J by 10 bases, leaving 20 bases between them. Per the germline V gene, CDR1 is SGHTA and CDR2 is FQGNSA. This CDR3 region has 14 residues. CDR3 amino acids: CASSPRLTGLAAFF. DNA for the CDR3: TGTGCCAGCAGCCCCCGCCTTACAGGGTTGGCAGCTTTCTTT.

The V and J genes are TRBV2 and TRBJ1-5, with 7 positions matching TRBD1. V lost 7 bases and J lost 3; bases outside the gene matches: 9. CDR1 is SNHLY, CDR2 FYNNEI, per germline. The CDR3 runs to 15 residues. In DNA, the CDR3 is TGTGCCAGCAACAAAAAGGGGGCAGCCAATCAGCCCCAGCATTTT. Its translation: CASNKKGAANQPQHF.

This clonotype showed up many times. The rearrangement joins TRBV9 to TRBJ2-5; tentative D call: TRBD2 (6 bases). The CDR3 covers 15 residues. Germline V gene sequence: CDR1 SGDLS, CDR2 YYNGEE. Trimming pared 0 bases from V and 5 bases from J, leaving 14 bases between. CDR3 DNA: TGTGCCAGCAGCGTAGATGGGGGGTCGGGGGAGACCCAGTACTTC. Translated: CASSVDGGSGETQYF.

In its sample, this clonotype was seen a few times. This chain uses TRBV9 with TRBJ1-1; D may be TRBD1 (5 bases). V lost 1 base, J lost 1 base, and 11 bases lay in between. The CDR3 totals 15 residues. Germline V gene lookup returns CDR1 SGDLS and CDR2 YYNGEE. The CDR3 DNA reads TGTGCCAGCAGCGTATGGGGCACCAGGAACACTGAAGCTTTCTTT. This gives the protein CASSVWGTRNTEAFF.